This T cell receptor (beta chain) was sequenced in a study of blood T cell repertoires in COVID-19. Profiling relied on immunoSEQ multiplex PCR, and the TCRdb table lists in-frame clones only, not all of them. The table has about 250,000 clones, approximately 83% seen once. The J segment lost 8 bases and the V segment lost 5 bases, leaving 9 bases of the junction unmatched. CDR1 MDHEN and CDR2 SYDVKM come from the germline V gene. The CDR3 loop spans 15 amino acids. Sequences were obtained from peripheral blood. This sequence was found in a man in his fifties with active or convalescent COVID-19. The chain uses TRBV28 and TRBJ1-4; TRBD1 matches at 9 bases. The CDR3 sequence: CASSPAGTGIEKLFF. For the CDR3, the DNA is TGTGCCAGCAGTCCAGCCGGGACAGGGATCGAAAAACTGTTTTTT.